What follows are 9 T cell receptor beta chains derived from one specimen sequenced in a study of T cell changes during pregnancy in multiple sclerosis. The repertoire was sequenced with immunoSEQ multiplex PCR; TCRdb's copy has only in-frame clones and lacks some. The sample has some 57,000 clones; 91% are singletons. The specimen was CD4+ T cells from peripheral blood mononuclear cells, collected in the first trimester of pregnancy. Receptors were obtained from a female donor with multiple sclerosis, enrolled in a pregnancy study.

The chain combines TRBV29-1 with TRBJ2-4; 7 bases agree with TRBD1. The CDR3 is made up of 11 amino acids. Germline values: CDR1 SQVTM, CDR2 ANQGSEA. Trimming cost V 7 bases and J 6 bases; bases outside gene matches: 3. Written as DNA, the CDR3 is TGCAGCGGGAACAGGGGAAACATTCAGTACTTC. Amino acids: CSGNRGNIQYF.

V usage is TRBV10-3 and J usage is TRBJ2-3; possible D gene TRBD2, 6 bases. The CDR3 spans 16 residues. Trimming took off 1 base at V and 2 bases at J, with 13 bases between the two ends. Germline CDR1 is ENHRY and CDR2 is SYGVKD. This CDR3 reads CAISEWGAGYTDTQYF. CDR3 coding DNA: TGTGCCATCAGTGAGTGGGGAGCGGGTTACACAGATACGCAGTATTTT.

The gene calls are TRBV5-6 and TRBJ2-7, with TRBD2 matching 8 bases. Germline V gene data show CDR1 as SGHDT and CDR2 as YYEEEE. The CDR3 is made up of 15 amino acids. V lost 2 bases, J lost 2 bases, and 6 bases stayed unmatched. CDR3 DNA sequence: TGTGCCAGCAGCTTTGCTAGCGGGTTTACCTACGAGCAGTACTTC. It codes for CASSFASGFTYEQYF.

The rearrangement uses TRBV28 and TRBJ2-3; TRBD2 matches at 8 bases. With V trimmed by 7 bases and J by 4 bases, 4 bases remained unmatched. The CDR3 has 13 residues. CDR1 and CDR2 (germline): MDHEN, SYDVKM. CDR3 DNA: TGTGCCAGCACCGGGGGGGCTTCAGATACGCAGTATTTT. Residues: CASTGGASDTQYF.

The chain joins TRBV18 to TRBJ1-2; D not certain. The CDR3 totals 11 residues. The V end was cut by 3 bases, the J end by 3 bases, with 2 bases between. Germline CDR1 and CDR2: KGHSH and LQKENI. The CDR3 nucleotides are TGTGCCAGCTCACCCGACTATGGCTACACCTTC. Encoded protein: CASSPDYGYTF.

The chain employs TRBV10-2 and TRBJ1-2; possibly TRBD1 for D (6 bases). The CDR3 length is 17 residues. Trimming took off 0 bases at V and 0 bases at J, with 14 bases between the two ends. The germline gives CDR1 WSHSY, CDR2 SAAADI. In nucleotides, the CDR3 is TGCGCCAGCAGTGAGTCGAGGCAGGGGCTAGCTAACTATGGCTACACCTTC. Its protein product is CASSESRQGLANYGYTF.

This sequence joins TRBV4-1 and TRBJ1-2; maybe TRBD1 (6 bases). The V gene's germline CDR1 is MGHRA and CDR2 YSYEKL. The germline V and J ends were trimmed by 2 bases and 7 bases, with 17 bases remaining between them. CDR3 length: 15 residues. As DNA, the CDR3 is TGCGCCAGCAGCCAACCAGGGCAGGGGAATCGTGGCTACACCTTC. Encoded protein: CASSQPGQGNRGYTF.

The chain uses TRBV25-1 and TRBJ1-2; possible D gene TRBD1, 6 bases. CDR1 is MGHDK, CDR2 SYGVNS, per germline. The germline V and J ends were trimmed by 5 bases and 2 bases, with 12 bases remaining between them. The CDR3 consists of 14 residues. CDR3 protein: CASSKGGGNYGYTF. CDR3 sequence (DNA): TGTGCCAGCAGTAAGGGGGGGGGAAACTATGGCTACACCTTC.

For this clone: An end of the junction does not agree with germline; a read error may underlie this. The J gene is TRBJ1-6, the V gene TRBV5-4; 8 bases match TRBD1. Germline CDR1 reads SGHNT; CDR2 reads YYREEE (reference sequence). This CDR3 has 15 amino acids. CDR3 loop: CASSTPTGDNSPLHF. The DNA of the CDR3 is TGTGCCAGCAGCACACCGACAGGGGATAACTCACCCCTCCACTTT.